The rows below give T cell receptor beta chains drawn from one sample of a study of cytomegalovirus exposure and HLA in healthy donors. Some clones are missing from TCRdb's copy, which holds only in-frame ones; the method was immunoSEQ multiplex PCR. Recorded for this sample: some 200,000 clones. Sequenced input: PBMCs. These TCRs come from a girl aged 2-10 years in good health and CMV-seropositive. Both conserved end residues are part of each CDR3. A D gene is named only where the DNA matches it firmly.

J	V	D	CDR3	DNA
TRBJ2-7	TRBV5-1	-	CASSRDIEGPYEQYF	TGCGCCAGCAGCCGGGACATCGAGGGGCCCTACGAGCAGTACTTC
TRBJ2-3	TRBV11-1	TRBD2	CASSLVSSGIVADTQYF	TGTGCCAGCAGCTTAGTGTCTAGCGGGATTGTGGCAGATACGCAGTATTTT
TRBJ2-7	TRBV6-5	TRBD1	CASRSGQGAYEQYF	TGTGCCAGCAGATCCGGACAGGGTGCCTACGAGCAGTACTTC
TRBJ2-1	TRBV29-1	TRBD2	CSVRGRAVLEQFF	TGCAGCGTCCGCGGGAGGGCGGTGCTTGAGCAGTTCTTC
TRBJ1-6	TRBV7-6	-	CASSLSTGLNSPLHF	TGTGCCAGCAGCTTAAGTACAGGCCTCAATTCACCCCTCCACTTT
TRBJ2-7	TRBV30	TRBD1	CAWSALRQGAPYEQYF	TGTGCCTGGAGTGCCCTCAGACAGGGGGCACCCTACGAGCAGTACTTC
TRBJ2-7	TRBV27	-	CASSLSTGPFYEQYF	TGTGCCAGCAGTTTATCCACAGGACCCTTCTACGAGCAGTACTTC
TRBJ2-1	TRBV29-1	TRBD2	CSVRLAGSYNEQFF	TGCAGCGTTCGGCTAGCGGGATCCTACAATGAGCAGTTCTTC
TRBJ1-2	TRBV7-2	TRBD1	CASSPQGARGYTF	TGTGCCAGCAGCCCACAGGGGGCGCGTGGCTACACCTTC
TRBJ2-1	TRBV5-1	TRBD2	CASSWGLAGDEQFF	TGCGCCAGCAGCTGGGGACTAGCGGGAGACGAGCAGTTCTTC
TRBJ1-3	TRBV21-1	-	CASSNLRGSSGNTIYF	TGTGCCAGCAGCAATCTAAGGGGGAGCTCTGGAAACACCATATATTTT
TRBJ2-5	TRBV7-7	TRBD1	CASSLGDRLQETQYF	TGTGCCAGCAGCTTAGGGGACAGGCTTCAAGAGACCCAGTACTTC
TRBJ1-5	TRBV5-8	TRBD1	CASSFDRDNQPQHF	TGTGCCAGCAGTTTTGACAGGGACAATCAGCCCCAGCATTTT
TRBJ2-2	TRBV7-9	TRBD1	CATRYRGVNTGELFF	TGTGCCACTAGGTACAGGGGAGTAAACACCGGGGAGCTGTTTTTT
TRBJ2-3	TRBV6-1	TRBD2	CASSGLAGADTQYF	TGTGCCAGCAGCGGACTAGCGGGAGCAGATACGCAGTATTTT
TRBJ1-6	TRBV15	-	CATSSIQGSSYNSPLHF	TGTGCCACCAGCAGCATACAGGGTAGCTCCTATAATTCACCCCTCCACTTT
TRBJ1-2	TRBV27	TRBD1	CASRGGGTGSGGYTF	TGTGCCAGCAGGGGGGGCGGGACAGGGAGTGGTGGCTACACCTTC
TRBJ2-2	TRBV5-1	-	CASSSDRTNTGELFF	TGCGCCAGCAGCTCGGACAGAACGAACACCGGGGAGCTGTTTTTT
TRBJ2-1	TRBV19	-	CASSVSGSYNEQFF	TGTGCCAGTAGTGTCAGCGGGTCCTACAATGAGCAGTTCTTC
TRBJ2-7	TRBV4-1	-	CASSRREGSEQYF	TGCGCCAGCAGCCGGAGGGAAGGGAGCGAGCAGTACTTC
TRBJ2-7	TRBV6-5	TRBD2	CASSSTPGLAYEQYF	TGTGCCAGCAGTTCTACTCCGGGACTAGCGTATGAGCAGTACTTC
TRBJ2-7	TRBV18	-	CASSPAQGSYEQYF	TGTGCCAGCTCACCAGCACAGGGCTCCTACGAGCAGTACTTC
TRBJ2-7	TRBV4-1	TRBD2	CASSRLPSGTYYEQYF	TGCGCCAGCAGCCGCCTACCTAGCGGGACTTACTACGAGCAGTACTTC
TRBJ1-2	TRBV28	TRBD1	CASSPGQGTYGYTF	TGTGCCAGCTCACCGGGACAGGGGACCTATGGCTACACCTTC
TRBJ2-5	TRBV15	-	CATSRDLAVQETQYF	TGTGCCACCAGCAGAGATCTGGCAGTTCAAGAGACCCAGTACTTC
TRBJ2-4	TRBV28	TRBD1	CASSLLQGLAKNIQYF	TGTGCCAGCAGCTTATTACAGGGGCTAGCCAAAAACATTCAGTACTTC
TRBJ2-7	TRBV7-9	-	CASSLARTGSYEQYF	TGTGCCAGCAGCTTAGCGAGAACAGGCTCCTACGAGCAGTACTTC
TRBJ1-5	TRBV5-4	-	CASSPGQGSNQPQHF	TGTGCCAGCAGCCCCGGTCAGGGAAGCAATCAGCCCCAGCATTTT
TRBJ2-7	TRBV5-4	TRBD1	CASSTRQGSYEQYF	TGTGCCAGCAGTACCCGACAGGGCTCCTACGAGCAGTACTTC
TRBJ2-7	TRBV5-1	TRBD1	CASAGGTGLGVLNYEQYF	TGCGCCAGCGCCGGGGGGACAGGGCTGGGGGTCCTAAACTACGAGCAGTACTTC
TRBJ2-1	TRBV6-1	TRBD2	CASSEISVGLAGAGEQFF	TGTGCCAGCAGTGAAATTTCGGTAGGACTAGCGGGAGCCGGTGAGCAGTTCTTC
TRBJ2-3	TRBV28	TRBD2	CASSSPSQTLAGVTDTQYF	TGTGCCAGCAGTTCCCCATCTCAAACACTAGCGGGAGTAACAGATACGCAGTATTTT
TRBJ2-4	TRBV15	-	CATSGLAKNIQYF	TGTGCCACCAGCGGGCTAGCCAAAAACATTCAGTACTTC
TRBJ2-3	TRBV5-4	TRBD2	CASSLEIVGLAGSTDTQYF	TGTGCCAGCAGCTTGGAGATAGTCGGCCTAGCGGGAAGCACAGATACGCAGTATTTT
TRBJ2-7	TRBV5-6	TRBD1	CASSLELGQPYEQYF	TGTGCCAGCAGCTTGGAGCTGGGACAGCCCTACGAGCAGTACTTC
TRBJ1-2	TRBV5-1	TRBD1	CASSLPDRAYGYTF	TGCGCCAGCAGCCTCCCGGACAGGGCGTATGGCTACACCTTC
TRBJ2-3	TRBV13	-	CASSLERSTDTQYF	TGTGCCAGCAGCTTAGAGCGGAGCACAGATACGCAGTATTTT
TRBJ2-7	TRBV5-1	-	CASSSDSCEQYF	TGCGCCAGCAGCTCGGACTCCTGCGAGCAGTACTTC
TRBJ2-7	TRBV6-4	-	CASSDEARAYEQYF	TGTGCCAGCAGTGACGAGGCCAGGGCCTACGAGCAGTACTTC
TRBJ2-5	TRBV2	-	CASSGARLGWETQYF	TGTGCCAGCAGTGGGGCGCGTCTCGGTTGGGAGACCCAGTACTTC
TRBJ1-1	TRBV27	TRBD1	CASSPTPGQGGTEAFF	TGTGCCAGCAGTCCCACCCCGGGACAGGGAGGAACTGAAGCTTTCTTT
TRBJ2-3	TRBV2	TRBD2	CASSEGRIAGADTQYF	TGTGCCAGCAGTGAAGGGAGGATAGCGGGAGCTGATACGCAGTATTTT
TRBJ1-1	TRBV11-2	TRBD1	CASSPVSGGSTEAFF	TGTGCCAGCAGCCCAGTCTCAGGGGGTAGCACTGAAGCTTTCTTT
TRBJ1-4	TRBV27	-	CASSLNPGGEKLFF	TGTGCCAGCAGTTTAAACCCGGGAGGGGAAAAACTGTTTTTT